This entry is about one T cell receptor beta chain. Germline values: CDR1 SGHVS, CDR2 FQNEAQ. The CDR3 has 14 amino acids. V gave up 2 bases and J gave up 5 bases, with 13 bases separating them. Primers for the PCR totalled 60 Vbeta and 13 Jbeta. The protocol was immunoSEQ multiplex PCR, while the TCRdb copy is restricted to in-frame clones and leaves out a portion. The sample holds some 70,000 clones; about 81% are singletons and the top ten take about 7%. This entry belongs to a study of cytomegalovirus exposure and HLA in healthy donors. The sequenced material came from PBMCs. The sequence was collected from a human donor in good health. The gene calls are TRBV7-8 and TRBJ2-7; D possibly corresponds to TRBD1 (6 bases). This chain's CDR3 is CASSLMGRDNEQYF. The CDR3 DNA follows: TGTGCCAGCAGCTTAATGGGCAGGGACAACGAGCAGTACTTC.